Below, 31 T cell receptor beta chains from the same sample are listed, as sequenced in a study of chemoradiotherapy in HPV16-positive cancers (dated by TCRdb to the early 2020s). Receptor amplification or capture employed the immunoSEQ multiplex PCR assay. The clones in this table, taken by TCRdb from immuneACCESS, are in-frame only. Not every clone is retained; where verified, under half of the shortfall comes from an unresolved V gene, and the cause of the rest is unknown. In all, the sample holds about 900 clones, and 80% to 90% of those were seen once. The top ten hold more than 6% of the sample. The sample was tumor tissue, taken from a patient who underwent chemoradiotherapy. The receptors shown here come from a human donor with HPV-associated anogenital cancer.

V and J are TRBV10-2 and TRBJ2-5, with TRBD1 matching over 9 bases. The J call may be mistaken, given a closer DNA end match to TRBJ2-7. The CDR3 consists of 14 residues. Germline values: CDR1 WSHSY, CDR2 SAAADI. The CDR3 DNA follows: TGCGCCAGCAGTGTGGGGACAGGGACCTACGAGCAGTACTTC. It specifies CASSVGTGTYEQYF.

The chain joins TRBV7-9 to TRBJ2-7; maybe TRBD1 (5 bases). With 3 bases removed from V and 2 bases from J, the gap between germline ends came to 8 bases. The CDR3 covers 13 residues. CDR1 SEHNR and CDR2 FQNEAQ come from the germline V gene (reference sequence). CDR3 residues: CASSFRETYEQYF. In DNA form, the CDR3 reads TGTGCCAGCAGCTTCAGGGAAACCTACGAGCAGTACTTC.

The rearrangement links TRBV6-5 to TRBJ1-2, with TRBD1 as a possible D gene (6 bases). Germline V gene sequence: CDR1 MNHEY, CDR2 SVGAGI. This CDR3 has 15 amino acids. The V end was cut by 0 bases, the J end by 0 bases, with 8 bases between. Here the CDR3 DNA reads TGTGCCAGCAGTTACTCGTACAGGGCTAACTATGGCTACACCTTC. Protein sequence: CASSYSYRANYGYTF.

This rearrangement joins TRBV6-5 to TRBJ2-1, with a weak D call TRBD2 (6 bases). The CDR3 spans 15 residues. Trimming cost V 6 bases and J 2 bases, with 14 bases left between them. CDR1 MNHEY and CDR2 SVGAGI come from the germline V gene. The CDR3 DNA is TGTGCCAGCAGCGATAGCGGACTAACCTACAATGAGCAGTTCTTC. It translates to CASSDSGLTYNEQFF.

The rearrangement uses TRBV5-5 and TRBJ2-7; tentatively, D is TRBD2 (5 bases). Germline assignment: CDR1 SGHKS and CDR2 YYEKEE (reference sequence). V was trimmed by 0 bases and J by 3 bases, leaving 13 bases between them. This CDR3 contains 15 residues. For the CDR3, the DNA is TGTGCCAGCAGCTTGGGGGTACGGGCGGGCTACGAGCAGTACTTC. Its translation is CASSLGVRAGYEQYF.

This chain links TRBV6-5 with TRBJ2-2, with D hard to call. V dropped 6 bases and J dropped 3 bases, with 11 bases sitting between them. This CDR3 contains 14 residues. CDR1 is MNHEY, CDR2 SVGAGI, per germline. This CDR3 is CASSPRQYTGELFF. CDR3 nucleotides: TGTGCCAGCAGCCCCCGACAATACACCGGGGAGCTGTTTTTT.

This clone was counted once. The rearrangement uses TRBV5-4 and TRBJ1-6; TRBD1 is a possible D gene (5 bases). Germline CDR1 is SGHNT and CDR2 is YYREEE (reference sequence). Trimming removed 5 bases from V and 7 bases from J, with 16 bases in between. CDR3 size: 15 residues. This CDR3 reads CASSPHAGLNSPLHF. The CDR3 DNA reads TGTGCCAGCAGTCCCCACGCAGGGCTCAATTCACCCCTCCACTTT.

The J gene is TRBJ1-2, the V gene TRBV27, with D possibly matching TRBD1 (5 bases). The CDR3 sequence is 15 residues long. The V gene's germline CDR1 is MNHEY and CDR2 SMNVEV (reference sequence). V lost 3 bases and J 6 bases, leaving 17 bases between the germline ends. The CDR3: CASSFGQGVRDGYTF. In nucleotides, the CDR3 is TGTGCCAGCAGTTTCGGCCAGGGAGTGAGGGATGGCTACACCTTC.

V gene TRBV2 combines with J gene TRBJ2-3, with D perhaps TRBD2 (6 bases). Trimming cost V 5 bases and J 0 bases, with 18 bases left between them. Germline loops: CDR1 SNHLY, CDR2 FYNNEI. The CDR3 covers 17 residues. The CDR3 DNA follows: TGTGCCAGCAGTCACACTCGGGACTTCGCTAGCACAGATACGCAGTATTTT. It is translated as CASSHTRDFASTDTQYF.

The chain is built from TRBV11-3 and TRBJ1-1; D gene uncertain. Deletions cut 1 base from V and 1 base from J, with 4 bases between. CDR1 is SGHNT, CDR2 YENEEA, per germline. CDR3 size: 13 residues. The CDR3 region is CASSLVSNTEAFF. The CDR3 DNA reads TGTGCCAGCAGCTTAGTTTCGAACACTGAAGCTTTCTTT.

The rearrangement links TRBV7-9 to TRBJ2-5, with D unresolved. The V gene lost 2 bases and the J gene lost 2 bases, with 6 bases spanning the gap. Germline-derived CDR1 and CDR2 are SEHNR and FQNEAQ (reference sequence). The CDR3 contains 13 residues. In DNA, the CDR3 is TGTGCCAGCAGCTTAACCCTACAAGAGACCCAGTACTTC. Translation: CASSLTLQETQYF.

This clone came up once. The chain uses TRBV18 and TRBJ2-6, with D perhaps given as TRBD1 or TRBD2 (7 bases each). Trimming cost V 8 bases and J 0 bases, with 17 bases left between them. The CDR3 runs 17 residues. The germline gives CDR1 KGHSH, CDR2 LQKENI. The CDR3 spells CASRWGGGTSGANVLTF. DNA for the CDR3: TGTGCCAGCCGCTGGGGAGGGGGCACCTCTGGGGCCAACGTCCTGACTTTC.

This clone was detected once. At one end the junction does not follow the germline gene, possibly because of a read error. Other DNA sequences in this specimen translate into the identical CDR3. The rearrangement uses TRBV5-1 and TRBJ2-1; D call uncertain. The germline V gene has CDR1 SGHRS and CDR2 YFSETQ. The CDR3 is made up of 12 amino acids. Here the CDR3 DNA reads TGCGCTAGCAGAGACAATTACAATGAGCAGTTCTTC. Its protein is CASRDNYNEQFF.

This clone was seen more than once but under ten times. The V call is TRBV27, the J call TRBJ2-1; 11 nucleotides align to TRBD2. The V gene end was trimmed by 5 bases and the J gene end by 2 bases; junction bases not matched to a gene: 5. Looked up from germline, CDR1 is MNHEY and CDR2 is SMNVEV (reference sequence). The CDR3 runs to 16 residues. CDR3 sequence (DNA): TGTGCCAGCAGTACCTCGACTAGCGGGACCTACAATGAGCAGTTCTTC. Translated: CASSTSTSGTYNEQFF.

The chain combines TRBV5-1 with TRBJ2-1; D ambiguous. Germline assignment: CDR1 SGHRS and CDR2 YFSETQ. The CDR3 length is 15 residues. The germline V and J ends were trimmed by 1 base and 4 bases, with 12 bases remaining between them. CDR3 region: CASSLTSSGYNEQFF. Written as DNA, the CDR3 is TGCGCCAGCAGCTTGACATCTTCTGGATACAATGAGCAGTTCTTC.

The rearrangement uses TRBV4-3 and TRBJ2-6; D is perhaps TRBD2 (6 bases). The CDR3 covers 16 residues. The germline gives CDR1 LGHNA, CDR2 YSLEER. Trimming removed 0 bases at V and 3 bases at J, with 9 bases between. The CDR3 sequence: CASSQDTGGGANVLTF. DNA of the CDR3: TGCGCCAGCAGCCAAGATACCGGGGGTGGGGCCAACGTCCTGACTTTC.

This rearrangement joins TRBV4-3 to TRBJ2-3; TRBD2 matches 8 bases. The CDR3 loop spans 17 amino acids. Losses at the gene ends were 0 bases for V and 1 base for J; bases not matched to a gene: 6. Germline values: CDR1 LGHNA, CDR2 YSLEER. CDR3 bases: TGCGCCAGCAGCCAAGATGGGCCGGGGGGGGGCACAGATACGCAGTATTTT. Translating gives CASSQDGPGGGTDTQYF.

The J gene is TRBJ2-3, the V gene TRBV4-3; tentatively, D is TRBD2 (5 bases). Germline CDR1 LGHNA, CDR2 YSLEER. The CDR3 is 13 residues long. V was cut by 4 bases and J by 6 bases, with 11 bases left in between. The DNA for the CDR3 is TGCGCCAGCAGCCCCCAGGTAGCGGATACGCAGTATTTT. Residues: CASSPQVADTQYF.

The chain carries TRBV29-1 and TRBJ2-3; no clear D. V gave up 7 bases and J gave up 5 bases, with 13 bases separating them. Germline assignment: CDR1 SQVTM and CDR2 ANQGSEA. The CDR3 covers 12 residues. The CDR3 DNA reads as TGCAGCGCGGATTATTTGGGAGATACGCAGTATTTT. This encodes CSADYLGDTQYF.

This chain links TRBV7-2 with TRBJ1-5; 7 nucleotides agree with TRBD1. This CDR3 contains 15 residues. The germline V gene has CDR1 SGHTA and CDR2 FQGNSA. V trimming: 1 base; J trimming: 4 bases; junction bases outside the gene matches: 4. DNA of the CDR3: TGTGCCAGCAGCTTAGAGGGGGCACGGAATCAGCCCCAGCATTTT. It is translated as CASSLEGARNQPQHF.

The V and J genes are TRBV29-1 and TRBJ2-5; D is perhaps TRBD1 (5 bases). Germline V CDR1 and CDR2: SQVTM, ANQGSEA. V lost 4 bases and J lost 0, with 12 bases in between. This CDR3 comprises 14 residues. The CDR3 nucleotides read TGCAGCGTTGTCAGGCAGGGAAACCAAGAGACCCAGTACTTC. Its translation: CSVVRQGNQETQYF.

The gene calls are TRBV5-1 and TRBJ2-3; 9 bases are a match to TRBD2. Germline V CDR1 and CDR2: SGHRS, YFSETQ. The V gene end was trimmed by 0 bases and the J gene end by 1 base; junction bases not matched to a gene: 6. The CDR3 has 17 amino acids. The CDR3 loop is CASSLGPSSGGTDTQYF. CDR3 bases: TGCGCCAGCAGCTTGGGGCCCTCTAGCGGGGGCACAGATACGCAGTATTTT.

The chain has TRBV7-2 and TRBJ2-2; TRBD1 aligns across 11 bases. The CDR3 is 17 residues long. CDR1 is SGHTA and CDR2 is FQGNSA in the germline V gene. J lost 4 bases, V lost 5 bases, and 9 bases had no gene match. The CDR3 region has the DNA TGTGCCAGCAGCCGACTGACCGGGACAGGGGGCACCGGGGAGCTGTTTTTT. This gives the protein CASSRLTGTGGTGELFF. The whole variable domain, filled in from reference TRBV7-2 and TRBJ2-2, reads GAGVSQSPSNKVTEKGKDVELRCDPISGHTALYWYRQSLGQGLEFLIYFQGNSAPDKSGLPSDRFSAERTGGSVSTLTIQRTQQEDSAVYLCASSRLTGTGGTGELFFGEGSRLTVL.

The rearrangement joins TRBV7-9 to TRBJ2-2; 7 bases are a match to TRBD1. Germline CDR1 SEHNR, CDR2 FQNEAQ (reference sequence). CDR3 size: 17 residues. V lost 2 bases and J lost 0; bases outside the gene matches: 6. CDR3 residues: CASSLLDRFANTGELFF. The CDR3 DNA reads TGTGCCAGCAGCTTATTGGACAGGTTCGCGAACACCGGGGAGCTGTTTTTT.

The chain carries TRBV18 and TRBJ2-7, with 7 bases that match TRBD2. The germline CDR1 and CDR2 sequences are KGHSH and LQKENI. With 3 bases clipped from V and 6 bases from J, the junction kept 5 bases outside the gene matches. This CDR3 is built from 13 residues. The CDR3 DNA follows: TGTGCCAGCTCACCCCGCGCTAGCGGCGAGCAGTACGTC. This gives the protein CASSPRASGEQYV.

V usage is TRBV30 and J usage is TRBJ1-6; the D is unclear. CDR1 GTSNPN and CDR2 SVGIG come from the germline V gene (reference sequence). V lost 5 bases and J 1 base, leaving 9 bases between the germline ends. The CDR3 covers 14 residues. CDR3 in DNA: TGTGCCTGGGGTAGGAGGTCCTATAATTCACCCCTCCACTTT. Protein product: CAWGRRSYNSPLHF.

This clone appeared once. The genes are TRBV9 and TRBJ1-2, with D unclear. Trimming cost V 1 base and J 4 bases, with 14 bases left between them. Germline assignment: CDR1 SGDLS and CDR2 YYNGEE. This CDR3 is built from 15 residues. CDR3 region: CASSVIPDSFYGYTF. The CDR3 region has the DNA TGTGCCAGCAGCGTAATTCCAGATTCTTTCTATGGCTACACCTTC.

This clone was observed a handful of times. The chain uses TRBV30 and TRBJ2-7; D is undetermined. The CDR3 sequence is 12 residues long. With 2 bases removed from V and 0 bases from J, the gap between germline ends came to 5 bases. Germline CDR1 and CDR2: GTSNPN and SVGIG (reference sequence). The CDR3 bases are TGTGCCTGGAGTTTAATCTCCTACGAGCAGTACTTC. Residues: CAWSLISYEQYF.

The chain is built from TRBV11-3 and TRBJ2-2; 9 bases agree with TRBD2. Germline V gives CDR1 SGHNT, CDR2 YENEEA. There are 16 residues in the CDR3. Trimming cost V 5 bases and J 1 base; bases outside gene matches: 5. The CDR3 DNA reads TGTGCCAGCAGCCCTCGTAGCGGGAGGAACACCGGGGAGCTGTTTTTT. The encoded protein is CASSPRSGRNTGELFF.

The table lists this clone with a count of one. The rearrangement uses TRBV2 and TRBJ1-2; D is ambiguous. The germline V gene has CDR1 SNHLY and CDR2 FYNNEI. The V end was cut by 6 bases, the J end by 7 bases, with 18 bases between. The CDR3 runs to 14 residues. CDR3 loop: CASSNRALGGGYTF. CDR3 nucleotides: TGTGCCAGCAGCAATAGGGCCCTCGGAGGTGGCTACACCTTC.

The CDR3 protein is CASSLGDEGEKLFF. Written as DNA, the CDR3 is TGCGCCAGCAGCTTGGGTGACGAAGGTGAAAAACTGTTTTTT. The chain has TRBV5-1 and TRBJ1-4, with D uncertain. The germline V and J ends were trimmed by 0 bases and 7 bases, with 10 bases remaining between them. This CDR3 has 14 amino acids. Germline V lookup: CDR1 SGHRS, CDR2 YFSETQ.